This T cell receptor (beta chain) was documented in a study of blood T cell repertoires in COVID-19. Study context: In each case, the material was cDNA or gDNA derived from T cells, B-cell-depleted T cells, or PBMCs.

The method was immunoSEQ multiplex PCR; TCRdb's version includes in-frame clones alone and lacks a portion of them. The sample holds 140,000 to 150,000 clones, over 75% seen once. The length of the CDR3 is 13 residues. Germline V CDR1 and CDR2: SGHRS, YFSETQ. Trimming cost V 0 bases and J 8 bases, with 11 bases left between them. This clone has only one observation. Sequenced sample: peripheral blood. The chain employs TRBV5-1 and TRBJ1-2; D gene unclear. This sequence was found in a woman aged 55-75 years with active COVID-19. CDR3 loop: CASSLAVASGYTF. The CDR3 DNA follows: TGCGCCAGCAGCTTGGCCGTGGCATCCGGCTACACCTTC.